This TCR beta chain originates from a study of blood T cell repertoires in COVID-19. As originally analysed: Nucleated cell number was recorded as an estimate derived from reference gene primer amplification. The assay was immunoSEQ multiplex PCR, and TCRdb's table has in-frame clones only and misses some. From that table come the V and J calls and clone size; the DNA was used to work out D and trimming. The table shows 120,000 or so clones, with roughly nine tenths occurring only once. This clone was counted only a few times. Looked up from germline, CDR1 is SGHRS and CDR2 is YFSETQ. With 1 base removed from V and 1 base from J, the gap between germline ends came to 20 bases. This CDR3 has 19 residues.

The clonotype comes from a man between 65 and 85 years old who had recovered from COVID-19. Sequenced material: peripheral blood. The V call is TRBV5-1, the J call TRBJ2-2, with D perhaps TRBD1 (6 bases). The CDR3 nucleotides read TGCGCCAGCAGCTTGACAGGGTGGAGGTCCAATCGGAACACCGGGGAGCTGTTTTTT. Translated: CASSLTGWRSNRNTGELFF.